Listed below are T cell receptor beta chains from one sample, sequenced in a study of OX40 agonist ivuxolimab in advanced cancers. Measured with immunoSEQ multiplex PCR; TCRdb has only the in-frame clones, and not every one. The sample carries fewer than 35,000 clones, 89% recorded once. Sequenced material: CD4+ or CD8+ T cells sorted from blood, taken in a trial of the OX40 agonist ivuxolimab. The receptor set was obtained from an adult with an advanced solid tumor such as melanoma, head and neck, liver or kidney cancer. CDR3s include the opening cysteine and the closing phenylalanine or tryptophan.

v_call cdr3_aa
TRBV27 CASRHSSGNTIYF
TRBV10-3 CAIRIAGTNTGELFF
TRBV5-6 CASSWTPATNEKLFF
TRBV18 CASSPGWGTKKTYNEQFF
TRBV28 CASSLSPGTASSGNTIYF
TRBV7-3 CASSRTGGLETQYF
TRBV29-1 CSVGQDLYEQYF
TRBV21-1 CASDPSSYEQYF
TRBV7-3 CASSSAGTAWRNEQFF
TRBV27 CASGRTPATNEKLFF
TRBV7-9 CASSQRGSGNTIYF
TRBV10-1 CASSERTGGDTEAFF
TRBV6-6 CASTYSGTGSSYEQYF